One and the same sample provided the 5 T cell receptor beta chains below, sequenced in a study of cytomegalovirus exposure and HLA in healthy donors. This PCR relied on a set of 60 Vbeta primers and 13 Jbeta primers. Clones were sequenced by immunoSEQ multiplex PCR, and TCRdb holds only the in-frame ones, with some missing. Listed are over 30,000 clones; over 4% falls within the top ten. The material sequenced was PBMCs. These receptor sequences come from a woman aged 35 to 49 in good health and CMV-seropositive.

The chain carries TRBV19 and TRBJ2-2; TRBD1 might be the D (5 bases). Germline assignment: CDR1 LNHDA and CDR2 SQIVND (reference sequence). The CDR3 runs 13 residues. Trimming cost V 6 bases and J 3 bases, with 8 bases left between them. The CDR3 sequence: CASRSGYTGELFF. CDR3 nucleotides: TGTGCCAGTAGATCAGGGTACACCGGGGAGCTGTTTTTT.

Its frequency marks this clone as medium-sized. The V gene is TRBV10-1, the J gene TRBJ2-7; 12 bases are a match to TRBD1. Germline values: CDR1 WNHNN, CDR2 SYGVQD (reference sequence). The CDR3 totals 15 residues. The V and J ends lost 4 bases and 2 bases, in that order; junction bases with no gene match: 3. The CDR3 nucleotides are TGCGCCAGCAGTGTGGGGACAGGGGGCCCCTACGAGCAGTACTTC. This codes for CASSVGTGGPYEQYF.

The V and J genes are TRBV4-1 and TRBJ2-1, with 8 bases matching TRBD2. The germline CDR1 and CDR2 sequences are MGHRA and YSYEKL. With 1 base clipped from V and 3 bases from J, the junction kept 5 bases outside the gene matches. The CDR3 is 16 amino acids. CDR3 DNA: TGCGCCAGCAGCCAAGGGTTAGCGGGGTACTACAATGAGCAGTTCTTC. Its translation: CASSQGLAGYYNEQFF.

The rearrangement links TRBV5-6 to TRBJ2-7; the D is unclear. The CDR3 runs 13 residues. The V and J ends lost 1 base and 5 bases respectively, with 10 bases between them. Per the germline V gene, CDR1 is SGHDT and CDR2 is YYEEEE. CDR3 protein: CASSLFTTNEQYF. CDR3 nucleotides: TGTGCCAGCAGCTTGTTTACTACCAACGAGCAGTACTTC. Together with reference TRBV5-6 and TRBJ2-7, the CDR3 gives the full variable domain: DAGVTQSPTHLIKTRGQQVTLRCSPKSGHDTVSWYQQALGQGPQFIFQYYEEEERQRGNFPDRFSGHQFPNYSSELNVNALLLGDSALYLCASSLFTTNEQYFGPGTRLTVT.

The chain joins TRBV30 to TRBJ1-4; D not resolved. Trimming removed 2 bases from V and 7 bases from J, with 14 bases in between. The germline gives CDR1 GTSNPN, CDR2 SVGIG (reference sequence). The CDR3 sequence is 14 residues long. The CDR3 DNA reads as TGTGCCTGGAGTCGAAGGAGCCCTTCTGAAAAACTGTTTTTT. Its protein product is CAWSRRSPSEKLFF. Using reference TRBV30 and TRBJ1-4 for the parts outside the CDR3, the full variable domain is SQTIHQWPATLVQPVGSPLSLECTVEGTSNPNLYWYRQAAGRGLQLLFYSVGIGQISSEVPQNLSASRPQDRQFILSSKKLLLSDSGFYLCAWSRRSPSEKLFFGSGTQLSVL.